What follows are 8 T cell receptor beta chains derived from one specimen sequenced in a study of somatic mutations in cytotoxic T cells in rheumatoid arthritis. Sequenced by immunoSEQ multiplex PCR; TCRdb stores in-frame clones only, minus some. Found here are under 20,000 clones, approximately 71% of them singletons; the top ten hold more than 15%. Sequenced material: CD8+ T cells sorted from blood. These receptors were taken from an adult with rheumatoid arthritis.

This clone came up a few times. This chain uses TRBV27 with TRBJ2-2; 7 bases are shared with TRBD2. V lost 6 bases to trimming and J lost 6 bases; unmatched junction nucleotides: 13. The CDR3 has 16 residues. Looked up from germline, CDR1 is MNHEY and CDR2 is SMNVEV (reference sequence). CDR3 DNA: TGTGCCAGCAGCCAGCGTGTGCGGGAGTTAGCCGGGGAGCTGTTTTTT. This encodes CASSQRVRELAGELFF.

The chain uses TRBV10-3 and TRBJ2-5, with D possibly being TRBD1 or TRBD2 (5 bases each). TRBJ2-7 matches the DNA end more closely, so the J call is doubtful. The CDR3 is made up of 11 amino acids. The germline CDR1 and CDR2 sequences are ENHRY and SYGVKD. CDR3 sequence: CAMGDGYEQYF. Written as DNA, the CDR3 is TGTGCCATGGGGGATGGCTACGAGCAGTACTTC.

This clone was recorded once. The rearrangement uses TRBV12-5 and TRBJ2-1, with D possibly being TRBD2 (5 bases). Per the germline V gene, CDR1 is LGHNT and CDR2 is FRNRAP. The CDR3 runs to 16 residues. With 6 bases removed from V and 8 bases from J, the gap between germline ends came to 23 bases. CDR3 bases: TGTGCTAGTGGGCCTACTAGTGGACCTGCCTCCGATGAGCAGTTCTTC. This gives the protein CASGPTSGPASDEQFF.

The V gene is TRBV6-5, the J gene TRBJ1-1, with D unclear. Trimming took off 6 bases at V and 3 bases at J, with 14 bases between the two ends. This CDR3 is 14 amino acids long. Germline V gene lookup returns CDR1 MNHEY and CDR2 SVGAGI. The CDR3 is CASSPSVGYTEAFF. CDR3 in DNA: TGTGCCAGCAGCCCTTCCGTGGGGTACACTGAAGCTTTCTTT.

This clone was recorded only once. V and J are TRBV13 and TRBJ1-5, with D possibly being TRBD1 (6 bases). This CDR3 has 14 residues. Germline V gene data show CDR1 as PRHDT and CDR2 as FYEKMQ (reference sequence). V lost 4 bases and J lost 0, with 7 bases in between. The CDR3 is CASSSQGSNQPQHF. As DNA, the CDR3 is TGTGCCAGCAGCTCACAGGGTAGCAATCAGCCCCAGCATTTT.

The chain links TRBV4-1 to TRBJ1-2, with D possibly being TRBD1 (6 bases). Looked up from germline, CDR1 is MGHRA and CDR2 is YSYEKL. The CDR3 spans 14 residues. V was trimmed by 0 bases and J by 4 bases, leaving 9 bases between them. CDR3 in DNA: TGCGCCAGCAGCCAAGATGAGGGGGTCTATGGCTACACCTTC. Its translation is CASSQDEGVYGYTF.

As concerns this clone: The same CDR3 arises from other DNA sequences in this sample as well. This rearrangement joins TRBV28 to TRBJ2-3; a possible D gene is TRBD1 (6 bases). Trimming removed 8 bases from V and 0 bases from J, with 12 bases in between. Germline CDR1 MDHEN, CDR2 SYDVKM. This CDR3 spans 14 amino acids. The CDR3 DNA sequence: TGTGCCAGCCGCAGGGGCTCCAGCACAGATACGCAGTATTTT. It codes for CASRRGSSTDTQYF.

The J gene is TRBJ1-2, the V gene TRBV29-1, with 7 positions matching TRBD1. V dropped 5 bases and J dropped 4; count of bases not matched to a gene: 10. CDR3 length equals 14 residues. Germline V CDR1 and CDR2: SQVTM, ANQGSEA. This CDR3 reads CSVLFQTGTYGYTF. In DNA, the CDR3 is TGCAGCGTTTTGTTCCAGACAGGGACCTATGGCTACACCTTC.